Below are 20 T cell receptor beta chains sequenced from a single sample in a study of cytomegalovirus exposure and HLA in healthy donors. The PCR contained 60 Vbeta and 13 Jbeta primers. The data were produced by immunoSEQ multiplex PCR, yet TCRdb's version contains in-frame clones alone and is incomplete. The data show 150,000 to 170,000 clones, with about three quarters seen just once and over 1.1% held by the top ten. Sequencing was done on a sample of PBMCs. These receptors were collected from a man younger than 35 in good health and CMV-seronegative.

This rearrangement joins TRBV5-4 to TRBJ2-7; weak D call: TRBD2 (6 bases). The germline gives CDR1 SGHNT, CDR2 YYREEE (reference sequence). Between the trimmed V and J ends, which lost 0 bases and 3 bases, there was a span of 13 bases. CDR3 length: 15 amino acids. CDR3 protein: CASSLGGTSLYEQYF. DNA of the CDR3: TGTGCCAGCAGCTTGGGCGGGACCTCCCTCTACGAGCAGTACTTC.

The chain joins TRBV27 to TRBJ2-1; 12 positions agree with TRBD2. The CDR3 is 14 amino acids. Germline trimming cut 8 bases from V and 5 bases from J; bases unmatched to any gene: 4. From germline, CDR1 is MNHEY and CDR2 SMNVEV (reference sequence). This chain's CDR3 is CASLRTSGNNEQFF. CDR3 DNA sequence: TGTGCCAGCCTGCGGACTAGCGGGAACAATGAGCAGTTCTTC.

The rearrangement links TRBV9 to TRBJ2-7; 10 bases line up with TRBD2. Trimming took 3 bases from V and 5 from J; bases not matched to a gene: 8. The V gene's germline CDR1 is SGDLS and CDR2 YYNGEE. This CDR3 spans 15 amino acids. CDR3 sequence: CASSASGRAGNEQYF. DNA of the CDR3: TGTGCCAGCAGCGCTAGCGGGAGAGCTGGGAACGAGCAGTACTTC.

The V and J genes are TRBV10-3 and TRBJ2-7, with 14 bases fitting TRBD2. With 5 bases clipped from V and 2 bases from J, the junction kept 11 bases outside the gene matches. The CDR3 has 18 residues. The germline CDR1 and CDR2 sequences are ENHRY and SYGVKD. CDR3 DNA: TGTGCCATCAGTCAGACTAGCGGGAGGGCCGAGGGGGCCTACGAGCAGTACTTC. Translation gives CAISQTSGRAEGAYEQYF.

Only one count was recorded for this clone. This chain joins TRBV6-5 and TRBJ1-6; 8 bases match TRBD1. With V trimmed by 6 bases and J by 11 bases, 6 bases remained unmatched. This CDR3 contains 13 residues. Germline V lookup: CDR1 MNHEY, CDR2 SVGAGI. The CDR3 here is CASRGQADTPLHF. The CDR3 coding sequence is TGTGCCAGCAGGGGACAGGCCGATACACCCCTCCACTTT.

The chain links TRBV5-6 to TRBJ2-5; tentatively, D is TRBD1 (5 bases). The assigned J gene may be wrong: the sequence end matches TRBJ2-7 better. The CDR3 extends over 14 amino acids. Germline CDR1 reads SGHDT; CDR2 reads YYEEEE. The CDR3 DNA sequence: TGTGCCAGCAGCGGCACGGACACGGCCTACGAGCAGTACTTC. Translation gives CASSGTDTAYEQYF.

The V gene is TRBV6-5, the J gene TRBJ2-7; TRBD2 matches at 9 bases. Germline CDR1 and CDR2: MNHEY and SVGAGI. The CDR3 extends over 15 amino acids. V gave up 6 bases and J gave up 3 bases; unmatched junction bases: 9. The DNA for the CDR3 is TGTGCCAGCAGATATCAAGCGGGAGGCCTCTACGAGCAGTACTTC. It is translated as CASRYQAGGLYEQYF.

V and J are TRBV29-1 and TRBJ2-7; tentatively, D is TRBD1 (5 bases). Germline loops: CDR1 SQVTM, CDR2 ANQGSEA. The CDR3 loop spans 12 amino acids. V lost 6 bases and J 2 bases, leaving 11 bases between the germline ends. DNA for the CDR3: TGCAGCGTCAAGGCAGGGCCCTACGAGCAGTACTTC. This gives the protein CSVKAGPYEQYF.

This chain links TRBV28 with TRBJ2-2; TRBD1 matches 9 bases. V lost 5 bases, J lost 3 bases, and 4 bases stayed unmatched. Germline V gene data show CDR1 as MDHEN and CDR2 as SYDVKM. This CDR3 is 15 amino acids long. CDR3 sequence (DNA): TGTGCCAGCAGTGGACAGGGGCCATACACCGGGGAGCTGTTTTTT. Encoded protein: CASSGQGPYTGELFF.

J is TRBJ1-3 and V is TRBV2; D is unresolved. The V gene lost 10 bases and the J gene lost 1 base, with 5 bases spanning the gap. The CDR3 spans 11 residues. Germline loops: CDR1 SNHLY, CDR2 FYNNEI. The CDR3, as DNA: TGTGCCACAACATCTGGAAACACCATATATTTT. Translated, it gives CATTSGNTIYF.

This clone was seen once. The genes are TRBV5-1 and TRBJ2-6; TRBD2 is a possible D gene (6 bases). The CDR3 is 15 amino acids. V shed 3 bases and J shed 0 bases, with 7 bases lying between them. The V gene's germline CDR1 is SGHRS and CDR2 YFSETQ. CDR3 DNA: TGCGCCAGCAGCTCGGGGGACTCTGGGGCCAACGTCCTGACTTTC. Its protein product is CASSSGDSGANVLTF.

As concerns this clone: The sample carries other DNA sequences with the same CDR3. This rearrangement joins TRBV28 to TRBJ1-5; D is unresolved. The CDR3 length is 15 residues. Between the trimmed V and J ends, which lost 3 bases and 4 bases, there was a span of 13 bases. Germline V gene lookup returns CDR1 MDHEN and CDR2 SYDVKM. CDR3 loop: CASSFSGGGNQPQHF. CDR3 DNA sequence: TGTGCCAGCAGTTTCTCGGGAGGAGGAAATCAGCCCCAGCATTTT. The full variable domain, completed using reference TRBV28 and TRBJ1-5, is DVKVTQSSRYLVKRTGEKVFLECVQDMDHENMFWYRQDPGLGLRLIYFSYDVKMKEKGDIPEGYSVSREKKERFSLILESASTNQTSMYLCASSFSGGGNQPQHFGDGTRLSIL.

The V and J genes are TRBV21-1 and TRBJ2-7; the table calls TRBD2, which could not be checked here. TRBV21-1 corresponds to a pseudogene. This CDR3 comprises 20 residues. The CDR3 loop reads CASSKGGGTSGREKTYEQYF. CDR3 coding DNA: TGTGCCAGCAGCAAAGGAGGGGGGACTAGCGGGAGAGAGAAAACCTACGAGCAGTACTTC.

With respect to this clone: Other nucleotide sequences in the sample specify the same CDR3. The genes are TRBV12-5 and TRBJ2-1, with TRBD1 as a possible D gene (9 bases). Germline loops: CDR1 LGHNT, CDR2 FRNRAP. CDR3 length: 15 residues. Trimming shortened V by 0 bases and J by 9 bases, and 15 bases separated the two germline ends. In nucleotides, the CDR3 is TGTGCTAGTGGTTTGGTACAGGGGGCGGGAGGTGAGCAGTTCTTC. Amino acid sequence: CASGLVQGAGGEQFF.

The rearrangement uses TRBV7-8 and TRBJ2-3, with 12 bases matching TRBD2. With V trimmed by 5 bases and J by 0 bases, 6 bases remained unmatched. The CDR3 covers 17 residues. Germline-derived CDR1 and CDR2 are SGHVS and FQNEAQ. The CDR3 sequence: CASSTRLAGASTDTQYF. The DNA of the CDR3 is TGTGCCAGCAGCACCCGACTAGCGGGAGCTAGCACAGATACGCAGTATTTT.

This chain uses TRBV4-3 with TRBJ2-3, with D perhaps TRBD2 (6 bases). Germline V gives CDR1 LGHNA, CDR2 YSLEER. The length of the CDR3 is 18 residues. The V end lost 4 bases, the J end lost 0 bases, and 20 bases lay between the germline ends. This CDR3 reads CASSPRLAPSLSTDTQYF. In DNA form, the CDR3 reads TGCGCCAGCAGCCCCCGTCTAGCGCCAAGCCTTAGCACAGATACGCAGTATTTT.

The chain combines TRBV4-3 with TRBJ2-7, with D hard to call. This CDR3 is 14 amino acids long. Germline assignment: CDR1 LGHNA and CDR2 YSLEER. Trimming stripped 3 bases from V and 5 bases from J, with 14 bases between. The CDR3, as DNA: TGCGCCAGCAGCCACTCCGGCCGGGTCCACGAGCAGTACTTC. It codes for CASSHSGRVHEQYF.

This clone was found a few times. The junction does not match germline at one end; this may be a read error. The rearrangement joins TRBV7-2 to TRBJ2-3; 7 positions match TRBD2. Looked up from germline, CDR1 is SGHTA and CDR2 is FQGNSA. The CDR3 is made up of 14 amino acids. CDR3 in amino acids: CASSLGGSRDTQYF. The CDR3 coding sequence is TGTGCCAGCAGCTTAGGCGGGAGCAGAGATACGCAGTATTTT.

The V call is TRBV10-3, the J call TRBJ2-7, with 8 bases that match TRBD2. The germline gives CDR1 ENHRY, CDR2 SYGVKD. The trim removed 11 bases at V and 2 bases at J, leaving 8 bases unmatched. The CDR3 sequence is 13 residues long. This chain's CDR3 is CASGGLVAYEQYF. In nucleotides, the CDR3 is TGTGCCTCCGGGGGACTAGTAGCCTACGAGCAGTACTTC.

The chain employs TRBV4-1 and TRBJ2-1; 8 nucleotides agree with TRBD2. The CDR3 has 15 residues. The germline gives CDR1 MGHRA, CDR2 YSYEKL. V was clipped by 7 bases and J by 4 bases; unmatched bases: 9. CDR3 residues: CASTPGGLEYNEQFF. CDR3 nucleotides: TGCGCCAGCACCCCGGGGGGACTAGAATACAATGAGCAGTTCTTC.